The 31 T cell receptor beta chains given below trace back to one sample, sequenced in a study of graft-versus-host responses after intestinal transplantation. Their target antigens are unknown. Libraries were prepared by immunoSEQ multiplex PCR; TCRdb keeps only in-frame clonotypes and omits some of them. Of tens of thousands of clones in the sample, 85% to 95% are singletons; the top ten hold roughly 6%. The sequencing used unstimulated CD8+ T cells sorted from spleen or lymph node cells, collected before intestinal transplant. These receptors came from a human donor who received an intestinal transplant.

The chain is built from TRBV11-2 and TRBJ2-1; D is unresolved. V lost 0 bases to trimming and J lost 3 bases, with 6 bases between them. Looked up from germline, CDR1 is SGHAT and CDR2 is FQNNGV. This CDR3 spans 14 amino acids. The CDR3 loop reads CASSLESDYNEQFF. CDR3 nucleotide sequence: TGTGCCAGCAGCTTAGAGAGTGACTACAATGAGCAGTTCTTC.

The chain couples TRBV9 to TRBJ2-3; TRBD2 might be the D (5 bases). Germline CDR1 is SGDLS and CDR2 is YYNGEE. The ends were cut back, 4 bases at V and 6 bases at J, with 12 bases in the middle. This CDR3 is 13 amino acids long. This chain's CDR3 is CASSSGIVDTQYF. CDR3 sequence (DNA): TGTGCCAGCAGCTCCGGGATCGTCGATACGCAGTATTTT.

The V call is TRBV6-1, the J call TRBJ2-1; D is tentatively TRBD1 or TRBD2 (6 bases each). CDR1 is MNHNS, CDR2 SASEGT, per germline. The germline V and J ends were trimmed by 8 bases and 7 bases, with 18 bases remaining between them. The CDR3 length is 14 residues. As DNA, the CDR3 is TGTGCCAGCGAGGGGGGAGTGGCATCAAATGAGCAGTTCTTC. It encodes CASEGGVASNEQFF.

J is TRBJ2-1 and V is TRBV11-2; 10 bases agree with TRBD2. J was trimmed by 2 bases and V by 5 bases; bases with no gene match: 15. Germline assignment: CDR1 SGHAT and CDR2 FQNNGV. CDR3 length: 19 residues. The CDR3 loop reads CASSAGAGGPYTAYNEQFF. The DNA of the CDR3 is TGTGCCAGCAGCGCCGGAGCGGGAGGGCCATACACCGCCTACAATGAGCAGTTCTTC.

The rearrangement uses TRBV14 and TRBJ1-5; a weak D match, TRBD1 (5 bases). This CDR3 region has 13 residues. Germline V gene data show CDR1 as SGHDN and CDR2 as FVKESK. V lost 1 base and J lost 9, with 10 bases in between. This CDR3 reads CASSQVTGTPQHF. The CDR3 nucleotides are TGTGCCAGCAGCCAAGTTACGGGGACGCCCCAGCATTTT.

V usage is TRBV10-2 and J usage is TRBJ1-5; D perhaps matches TRBD1 (6 bases). Germline assignment: CDR1 WSHSY and CDR2 SAAADI. The CDR3 spans 14 residues. V dropped 6 bases and J dropped 1 base, with 10 bases sitting between them. The DNA for the CDR3 is TGCGCCAGCAGGGCAGGACAGAGCAATCAGCCCCAGCATTTT. Its translation: CASRAGQSNQPQHF.

V and J are TRBV9 and TRBJ2-1; TRBD1 agrees at 7 bases. With 2 bases clipped from V and 1 base from J, the junction kept 3 bases outside the gene matches. This CDR3 is built from 15 residues. From germline, CDR1 is SGDLS and CDR2 YYNGEE. The CDR3 protein is CASSVRDSSYNEQFF. The CDR3 coding sequence is TGTGCCAGCAGCGTCCGGGACAGTTCCTACAATGAGCAGTTCTTC.

This rearrangement joins TRBV6-5 to TRBJ1-1; D perhaps matches TRBD1 (6 bases). Germline CDR1 reads MNHEY; CDR2 reads SVGAGI. V lost 10 bases to trimming and J lost 0 bases, with 12 bases between them. This CDR3 is built from 13 residues. The chain's CDR3 is CATTPGVNTEAFF. CDR3 in DNA: TGTGCCACAACGCCAGGGGTGAACACTGAAGCTTTCTTT.

In this sample, this clone turned up once. The chain couples TRBV11-2 to TRBJ2-7; 8 positions match TRBD2. There are 14 residues in the CDR3. The V segment lost 1 base and the J segment 3 bases; nucleotides outside the gene matches: 2. Germline V lookup: CDR1 SGHAT, CDR2 FQNNGV. Here the CDR3 reads CASSLAGTSYEQYF. In DNA form, the CDR3 reads TGTGCCAGCAGCTTAGCCGGGACTAGCTACGAGCAGTACTTC.

The V call is TRBV4-1, the J call TRBJ2-7; no definite D call. The CDR3 has 15 amino acids. V was clipped by 5 bases and J by 0 bases, with 14 bases between them. Germline V gives CDR1 MGHRA, CDR2 YSYEKL. Written as DNA, the CDR3 is TGCGCCAGCAGCATTGAGTCCCTTAGCTCCTACGAGCAGTACTTC. Encoded protein: CASSIESLSSYEQYF.

This chain uses TRBV4-1 with TRBJ2-7; D unclear. The CDR3 is made up of 15 amino acids. Trimming took off 1 base at V and 2 bases at J, with 12 bases between the two ends. The germline V gene encodes CDR1 MGHRA and CDR2 YSYEKL. The DNA for the CDR3 is TGCGCCAGCAGCCAAGGGGCAGGCTCTACCTACGAGCAGTACTTC. It codes for CASSQGAGSTYEQYF.

The chain employs TRBV30 and TRBJ2-7; 7 bases fit TRBD2. CDR3 length: 14 amino acids. Germline lookup yields CDR1 GTSNPN and CDR2 SVGIG (reference sequence). The V segment lost 2 bases and the J segment 4 bases; nucleotides outside the gene matches: 8. The CDR3 DNA reads TGTGCCTGGAGTTTCGGACTAGTTAATTACGAGCAGTACTTC. Its protein is CAWSFGLVNYEQYF.

The chain has TRBV29-1 and TRBJ1-2; no definite D call. Germline CDR1 reads SQVTM; CDR2 reads ANQGSEA. V dropped 0 bases and J dropped 6 bases, with 14 bases sitting between them. The CDR3 extends over 14 amino acids. CDR3 DNA sequence: TGCAGCGTTGAAGACAGTAACCACGGGGATGGCTACACCTTC. This translates into CSVEDSNHGDGYTF.

The genes are TRBV7-9 and TRBJ2-5; D unclear. Germline-derived CDR1 and CDR2 are SEHNR and FQNEAQ (reference sequence). The CDR3 sequence is 10 residues long. Trimming took off 10 bases at V and 2 bases at J, with 5 bases between the two ends. The DNA for the CDR3 is TGTGCCAAGGAGCAAGAGACCCAGTACTTC. Its protein product is CAKEQETQYF.

The chain combines TRBV29-1 with TRBJ2-5; TRBD2 might be the D (5 bases). Germline lookup yields CDR1 SQVTM and CDR2 ANQGSEA. The CDR3 extends over 14 amino acids. The V end lost 3 bases, the J end lost 4 bases, and 15 bases lay between the germline ends. The CDR3 DNA follows: TGCAGCGTTGACTGGGTCGGGGTAGGAGAGACCCAGTACTTC. Amino acid sequence: CSVDWVGVGETQYF.

The V call is TRBV5-1, the J call TRBJ2-2; tentatively, D is TRBD2 (5 bases). Germline V gene data show CDR1 as SGHRS and CDR2 as YFSETQ. Trimming pared 1 base from V and 6 bases from J, leaving 7 bases between. The CDR3 covers 13 residues. CDR3 sequence (DNA): TGCGCCAGCAGCTTGTGGGGAGCCGGGGAGCTGTTTTTT. Encoded protein: CASSLWGAGELFF.

This chain uses TRBV2 with TRBJ2-1; 12 bases line up with TRBD2. Trimming cost V 6 bases and J 6 bases; bases outside gene matches: 6. CDR3 length equals 15 residues. Looked up from germline, CDR1 is SNHLY and CDR2 is FYNNEI. The CDR3, as DNA: TGTGCCAGCAGCAGACTAGCGGGAGTAGGCAATGAGCAGTTCTTC. Protein product: CASSRLAGVGNEQFF.

The chain couples TRBV7-3 to TRBJ1-1; weak D call: TRBD1 (5 bases). CDR3 length: 13 residues. V gave up 5 bases and J gave up 4 bases, with 11 bases separating them. CDR1 and CDR2 (germline): SGHTA, FQGTGA. The CDR3 sequence is CASSPWRGTEAFF. The CDR3 DNA reads as TGTGCCAGCAGCCCTTGGAGGGGCACTGAAGCTTTCTTT. The whole variable domain, filled in from reference TRBV7-3 and TRBJ1-1, reads GAGVSQTPSNKVTEKGKYVELRCDPISGHTALYWYRQSLGQGPEFLIYFQGTGAADDSGLPNDRFFAVRPEGSVSTLKIQRTERGDSAVYLCASSPWRGTEAFFGQGTRLTVV.

The chain has TRBV18 and TRBJ2-5; a weak D match, TRBD1 (6 bases). Germline CDR1 reads KGHSH; CDR2 reads LQKENI. This CDR3 spans 16 amino acids. The V gene lost 2 bases and the J gene lost 0 bases, with 13 bases spanning the gap. This CDR3 reads CASSPSRTEYQETQYF. The CDR3 DNA is TGTGCCAGCTCACCATCCAGGACAGAGTACCAAGAGACCCAGTACTTC.

This clone appeared a few times. The chain recombines TRBV7-9 with TRBJ2-1, with D unclear. The CDR3 extends over 13 amino acids. Per the germline V gene, CDR1 is SEHNR and CDR2 is FQNEAQ (reference sequence). The ends were cut back, 0 bases at V and 8 bases at J, with 8 bases in the middle. The CDR3 sequence is CASSLAFRYEQFF. DNA for the CDR3: TGTGCCAGCAGCTTAGCATTTCGGTATGAGCAGTTCTTC.

This chain joins TRBV27 and TRBJ2-1; tentatively, D is TRBD2 (5 bases). The CDR3 is 17 residues long. V was cut by 3 bases and J by 0 bases, with 15 bases left in between. CDR1 MNHEY and CDR2 SMNVEV come from the germline V gene (reference sequence). CDR3 bases: TGTGCCAGCAGTTTCTGTTGCGGGTTCAGCTCCTACAATGAGCAGTTCTTC. Translation: CASSFCCGFSSYNEQFF.

This clone appeared a single time. The V call is TRBV19, the J call TRBJ1-6; TRBD1 aligns across 7 bases. Per germline, CDR1 LNHDA and CDR2 SQIVND (reference sequence). CDR3 length: 15 amino acids. After removal of 6 bases from V and 10 bases from J, the junction contained 12 bases not matched to a gene. This chain's CDR3 is CASSTATGTYSPLHF. The DNA of the CDR3 is TGTGCCAGTAGCACCGCGACAGGGACTTACTCACCCCTCCACTTT. The full variable domain, rest sourced from reference TRBV19 and TRBJ1-6, is DGGITQSPKYLFRKEGQNVTLSCEQNLNHDAMYWYRQDPGQGLRLIYYSQIVNDFQKGDIAEGYSVSREKKESFPLTVTSAQKNPTAFYLCASSTATGTYSPLHFGNGTRLTVT.

The V gene is TRBV5-4, the J gene TRBJ1-2; 9 bases are a match to TRBD1. V shed 0 bases and J 8 bases; nucleotides not matched to a gene: 5. Germline CDR1 SGHNT, CDR2 YYREEE (reference sequence). The length of the CDR3 is 14 residues. CDR3 nucleotide sequence: TGTGCCAGCAGCTTGGATGGGACAGGGTTCGGCTACACCTTC. Translating it yields CASSLDGTGFGYTF.

The chain combines TRBV13 with TRBJ1-4; no reliable D call. CDR3 length equals 16 residues. Germline assignment: CDR1 PRHDT and CDR2 FYEKMQ (reference sequence). The V end lost 5 bases, the J end lost 1 base, and 14 bases lay between the germline ends. CDR3 protein: CASSPSTGRTNEKLFF. As DNA, the CDR3 is TGTGCCAGCAGCCCATCAACGGGTAGAACTAATGAAAAACTGTTTTTT.

The chain links TRBV7-2 to TRBJ2-5; perhaps TRBD1 as D (6 bases). CDR1 is SGHTA and CDR2 is FQGNSA in the germline V gene. Trimming left V 3 bases short and J 5 bases short, with 10 bases between. The CDR3 spans 13 residues. The CDR3 DNA reads TGTGCCAGCAGCTTCTTCAGGGGCGAGACCCAGTACTTC. It is translated as CASSFFRGETQYF.

This sequence joins TRBV2 and TRBJ1-2; D is unresolved. The CDR3 extends over 16 amino acids. In germline, CDR1 is SNHLY, CDR2 FYNNEI. Between the trimmed V and J ends, which lost 8 bases and 0 bases, there was a span of 19 bases. CDR3 in amino acids: CASLSYRAPANYGYTF. CDR3 nucleotide sequence: TGTGCCAGCCTTAGTTACCGGGCCCCAGCTAACTATGGCTACACCTTC.

The J gene is TRBJ1-2, the V gene TRBV15; D not resolved. Germline CDR1 and CDR2: LNHNV and YYDKDF (reference sequence). This CDR3 is built from 12 residues. The V end was cut by 0 bases, the J end by 5 bases, with 4 bases between. As DNA, the CDR3 is TGTGCCACCAGCAGAGATATATATGGCTACACCTTC. Residues: CATSRDIYGYTF.

The chain recombines TRBV30 with TRBJ1-2; 7 bases line up with TRBD1. Germline V gene data show CDR1 as GTSNPN and CDR2 as SVGIG (reference sequence). The length of the CDR3 is 15 residues. The V gene end was trimmed by 0 bases and the J gene end by 1 base; junction bases not matched to a gene: 5. In nucleotides, the CDR3 is TGTGCCTGGAGTGTACGAGGGGGCTATAACTATGGCTACACCTTC. This translates into CAWSVRGGYNYGYTF.

The genes are TRBV11-2 and TRBJ2-1; D might be TRBD1 or TRBD2, each matching 5 bases. The CDR3 is made up of 18 amino acids. Trimming shortened V by 3 bases and J by 3 bases, and 21 bases separated the two germline ends. Germline values: CDR1 SGHAT, CDR2 FQNNGV. This chain's CDR3 is CASSFELGTGPLYNEQFF. DNA of the CDR3: TGTGCCAGCAGCTTTGAACTCGGGACGGGACCCCTCTACAATGAGCAGTTCTTC.

The chain has TRBV28 and TRBJ1-4; no reliable D call. The CDR3 runs to 12 residues. Per germline, CDR1 MDHEN and CDR2 SYDVKM. V lost 6 bases to trimming and J lost 8 bases, with 10 bases between them. The CDR3 region has the DNA TGTGCCAGCAGCCTCGACTTGGAAAAACTGTTTTTT. Protein product: CASSLDLEKLFF.

The V and J genes are TRBV6-5 and TRBJ2-7, with TRBD1 identical over 9 bases. Germline CDR1 MNHEY, CDR2 SVGAGI. V shed 2 bases, J shed 9 bases, and the junction held 2 bases outside the gene matches. This CDR3 spans 12 amino acids. CDR3 protein: CASSYGTGWQYF. As DNA, the CDR3 is TGTGCCAGCAGTTACGGGACAGGGTGGCAGTACTTC.